These 21 T cell receptor beta chains were sequenced from one sample in a study of cytomegalovirus exposure and HLA in healthy donors. Researchers ran the PCR with 60 Vbeta and 13 Jbeta primers. This table comes from immunoSEQ multiplex PCR, and its TCRdb copy is limited to in-frame clones, with some not included. The sample includes approximately 170,000 clones, roughly 71% seen only once; the top ten take 7.4%. Sequenced sample: PBMCs. The source of these receptors is a male donor in good health and CMV-seropositive.

The V and J genes are TRBV6-5 and TRBJ2-7, with D perhaps matching TRBD1 (6 bases). This CDR3 is built from 14 residues. Trimming shortened V by 6 bases and J by 1 base, and 13 bases separated the two germline ends. CDR1 MNHEY and CDR2 SVGAGI come from the germline V gene. This chain's CDR3 is CASRSRQESYEQYF. The DNA of the CDR3 is TGTGCCAGCAGATCCCGACAGGAGTCCTACGAGCAGTACTTC.

Worth noting for this clone: The same CDR3 can be traced to other DNA sequences in this sample. The chain couples TRBV7-9 to TRBJ1-4, with D tentatively TRBD1 (5 bases). Germline assignment: CDR1 SEHNR and CDR2 FQNEAQ (reference sequence). V was cut by 5 bases and J by 4 bases, with 11 bases left in between. The CDR3 is made up of 14 amino acids. This CDR3 is CASSPGGGNEKLFF. The CDR3 DNA follows: TGTGCCAGCAGCCCCGGGGGGGGTAATGAAAAACTGTTTTTT. Drawing the rest from reference TRBV7-9 and TRBJ1-4, the complete variable domain is DTGVSQNPRHKITKRGQNVTFRCDPISEHNRLYWYRQTLGQGPEFLTYFQNEAQLEKSRLLSDRFSAERPKGSFSTLEIQRTEQGDSAMYLCASSPGGGNEKLFFGSGTQLSVL.

V and J are TRBV5-1 and TRBJ1-2, with 9 bases matching TRBD1. V trimming: 5 bases; J trimming: 5 bases; junction bases outside the gene matches: 7. CDR1 and CDR2 (germline): SGHRS, YFSETQ. The CDR3 is 14 amino acids. CDR3 DNA sequence: TGCGCCAGCAGTCGGGGACAGGGATTTTATGGCTACACCTTC. Encoded protein: CASSRGQGFYGYTF. Filled out from reference TRBV5-1 and TRBJ1-2, the complete variable domain reads KAGVTQTPRYLIKTRGQQVTLSCSPISGHRSVSWYQQTPGQGLQFLFEYFSETQRNKGNFPGRFSGRQFSNSRSEMNVSTLELGDSALYLCASSRGQGFYGYTFGSGTRLTVV.

The chain links TRBV6-1 to TRBJ1-4, with D possibly being TRBD1 (5 bases). Germline V gene data show CDR1 as MNHNS and CDR2 as SASEGT. The CDR3 has 15 residues. The V gene lost 6 bases and the J gene lost 8 bases, with 19 bases spanning the gap. CDR3 sequence reads: CASRRVSGGGEKLFF. The CDR3 DNA follows: TGTGCCAGCAGGAGAGTTTCGGGGGGAGGCGAAAAACTGTTTTTT.

This clone has only one observation. The chain uses TRBV5-6 and TRBJ2-1, with TRBD2 matching over 7 bases. Germline V lookup: CDR1 SGHDT, CDR2 YYEEEE. The CDR3 is 15 amino acids. J gave up 5 bases and V 5 bases, and 10 bases lay outside the gene matches. As DNA, the CDR3 is TGTGCCAGCAGTGGGGGGGGGAGGAGGCACAATGAGCAGTTCTTC. Translating gives CASSGGGRRHNEQFF.

The rearrangement joins TRBV6-5 to TRBJ1-1; D is possibly TRBD1 (6 bases). CDR3 length: 14 residues. The V end was cut by 2 bases, the J end by 2 bases, with 9 bases between. Germline CDR1 is MNHEY and CDR2 is SVGAGI. DNA for the CDR3: TGTGCCAGCAGTTACAGGGGGAAAAACACTGAAGCTTTCTTT. Translating it yields CASSYRGKNTEAFF.

The chain carries TRBV6-1 and TRBJ2-2; D possibly corresponds to TRBD2 (5 bases). This CDR3 has 14 amino acids. The germline gives CDR1 MNHNS, CDR2 SASEGT. V was pared by 2 bases and J by 4 bases, with 8 bases between. The CDR3 sequence: CASSESGGTGELFF. Written as DNA, the CDR3 is TGTGCCAGCAGTGAATCAGGAGGCACCGGGGAGCTGTTTTTT.

The J gene is TRBJ1-5, the V gene TRBV6-6, with a possible D match to TRBD1 (6 bases). CDR1 is MNHNY and CDR2 is SVGAGI in the germline V gene (reference sequence). The CDR3 covers 13 residues. Trimming pared 8 bases from V and 4 bases from J, leaving 12 bases between. The CDR3 reads CASAGGGNQPQHF. The CDR3 bases are TGTGCCAGCGCGGGGGGCGGGAATCAGCCCCAGCATTTT.

This sequence joins TRBV30 and TRBJ1-1; maybe TRBD1 (6 bases). From germline, CDR1 is GTSNPN and CDR2 SVGIG (reference sequence). Trimming cost V 3 bases and J 1 base, with 12 bases left between them. This CDR3 region has 14 residues. Here the CDR3 DNA reads TGTGCCTGGAGAAGGGGAGGGGGGAACACTGAAGCTTTCTTT. Translated: CAWRRGGGNTEAFF.

This clone occurred once. The chain recombines TRBV7-9 with TRBJ1-3; D not resolved. The length of the CDR3 is 15 residues. Looked up from germline, CDR1 is SEHNR and CDR2 is FQNEAQ (reference sequence). Trimming pared 5 bases from V and 2 bases from J, leaving 13 bases between. The CDR3 is CASSPPAGPGNTIYF. CDR3 sequence (DNA): TGTGCCAGCAGCCCACCCGCTGGCCCTGGAAACACCATATATTTT.

The chain combines TRBV6-4 with TRBJ2-1; 9 bases agree with TRBD2. The CDR3 loop spans 15 amino acids. CDR1 and CDR2 (germline): MRHNA, SNTAGT. V lost 3 bases, J lost 0 bases, and 0 bases stayed unmatched. The CDR3 sequence: CASSERGGSYNEQFF. In DNA form, the CDR3 reads TGTGCCAGCAGTGAGCGGGGGGGCTCCTACAATGAGCAGTTCTTC.

The sample holds a few counts of this clone. The chain couples TRBV4-1 to TRBJ2-5, with 10 bases fitting TRBD2. Germline V lookup: CDR1 MGHRA, CDR2 YSYEKL. This CDR3 comprises 16 residues. V was clipped by 4 bases and J by 1 base; unmatched bases: 6. The CDR3 reads CASSPRLAGAQETQYF. The DNA for the CDR3 is TGCGCCAGCAGCCCCAGGCTAGCGGGGGCCCAAGAGACCCAGTACTTC.

The chain carries TRBV2 and TRBJ1-4; 7 bases fit TRBD1. The junction had 11 bases not matched to a gene; V was cut back by 6 bases and J by 7 bases. CDR3 length: 15 residues. Germline assignment: CDR1 SNHLY and CDR2 FYNNEI. CDR3 in amino acids: CASSPLGGDGEKLFF. As DNA, the CDR3 is TGTGCCAGCAGCCCCCTAGGGGGCGACGGTGAAAAACTGTTTTTT.

This sequence joins TRBV5-4 and TRBJ1-1; 8 bases fit TRBD1. V trimming: 5 bases; J trimming: 7 bases; junction bases outside the gene matches: 13. Germline V lookup: CDR1 SGHNT, CDR2 YYREEE (reference sequence). CDR3 length: 15 residues. CDR3 in DNA: TGTGCCAGCAGTCAGGGGGCCGGAGAAGGGGGTGAAGCTTTCTTT. Its protein product is CASSQGAGEGGEAFF.

V is TRBV7-8 and J is TRBJ2-7; 7 bases match TRBD1. The germline V gene has CDR1 SGHVS and CDR2 FQNEAQ. Trimming at V came to 4 bases and at J to 4 bases, leaving 7 bases not matched to a gene. The CDR3 totals 14 residues. The CDR3 is CASSSPGQPYEQYF. In DNA, the CDR3 is TGTGCCAGCAGCTCTCCGGGACAGCCATACGAGCAGTACTTC.

This clone was seen a handful of times. The rearrangement uses TRBV6-6 and TRBJ1-2; maybe TRBD1 (5 bases). Germline values: CDR1 MNHNY, CDR2 SVGAGI (reference sequence). This CDR3 comprises 15 residues. V was pared by 6 bases and J by 7 bases, with 21 bases between. The chain's CDR3 is CASSPVARGEGGYTF. The CDR3 DNA follows: TGTGCCAGCAGCCCCGTAGCAAGAGGGGAGGGTGGCTACACCTTC.

The DNA for the CDR3 is TGTGCCAGCAGCTTAGGGACAGTGTACAATGAGCAGTTCTTC. Protein sequence: CASSLGTVYNEQFF. The chain recombines TRBV13 with TRBJ2-1, with a tentative D call TRBD1 (5 bases). Trimming shortened V by 0 bases and J by 4 bases, and 7 bases separated the two germline ends. The CDR3 covers 14 residues. Germline CDR1 PRHDT, CDR2 FYEKMQ (reference sequence).

Ten or more counts support this clone. This sequence joins TRBV30 and TRBJ2-4; TRBD1 matches at 8 bases. Germline trimming cut 3 bases from V and 6 bases from J; bases unmatched to any gene: 7. Germline V gene sequence: CDR1 GTSNPN, CDR2 SVGIG (reference sequence). This CDR3 spans 14 amino acids. The CDR3 DNA reads TGTGCCTGGAGCGCGGGACAGGATGTAAACATTCAGTACTTC. Translating it yields CAWSAGQDVNIQYF.

The chain uses TRBV6-1 and TRBJ2-6, with a tentative D call TRBD1 (6 bases). The V end lost 6 bases, the J end lost 4 bases, and 13 bases lay between the germline ends. The CDR3 extends over 15 amino acids. CDR1 and CDR2 from the germline V gene are MNHNS and SASEGT. The CDR3 DNA is TGTGCCAGCAGGAAACAGGGTTCCGGGGCCAACGTCCTGACTTTC. It yields the protein CASRKQGSGANVLTF.

The genes are TRBV19 and TRBJ2-7; TRBD1 aligns across 7 bases. V dropped 3 bases and J dropped 10; count of bases not matched to a gene: 6. The CDR3 loop spans 12 amino acids. Per the germline V gene, CDR1 is LNHDA and CDR2 is SQIVND (reference sequence). The CDR3, as DNA: TGTGCCAGTAGTATTACAGGGGACCGCCAGTACTTC. It encodes CASSITGDRQYF.

This clone showed up just a few times. The chain uses TRBV6-5 and TRBJ1-1; 9 bases agree with TRBD1. CDR1 is MNHEY and CDR2 is SVGAGI in the germline V gene. The CDR3 is made up of 13 amino acids. Losses at the gene ends were 6 bases for V and 5 bases for J; bases not matched to a gene: 4. The CDR3 reads CASRQGAGTEAFF. As DNA, the CDR3 is TGTGCCAGCAGACAGGGGGCGGGAACTGAAGCTTTCTTT.